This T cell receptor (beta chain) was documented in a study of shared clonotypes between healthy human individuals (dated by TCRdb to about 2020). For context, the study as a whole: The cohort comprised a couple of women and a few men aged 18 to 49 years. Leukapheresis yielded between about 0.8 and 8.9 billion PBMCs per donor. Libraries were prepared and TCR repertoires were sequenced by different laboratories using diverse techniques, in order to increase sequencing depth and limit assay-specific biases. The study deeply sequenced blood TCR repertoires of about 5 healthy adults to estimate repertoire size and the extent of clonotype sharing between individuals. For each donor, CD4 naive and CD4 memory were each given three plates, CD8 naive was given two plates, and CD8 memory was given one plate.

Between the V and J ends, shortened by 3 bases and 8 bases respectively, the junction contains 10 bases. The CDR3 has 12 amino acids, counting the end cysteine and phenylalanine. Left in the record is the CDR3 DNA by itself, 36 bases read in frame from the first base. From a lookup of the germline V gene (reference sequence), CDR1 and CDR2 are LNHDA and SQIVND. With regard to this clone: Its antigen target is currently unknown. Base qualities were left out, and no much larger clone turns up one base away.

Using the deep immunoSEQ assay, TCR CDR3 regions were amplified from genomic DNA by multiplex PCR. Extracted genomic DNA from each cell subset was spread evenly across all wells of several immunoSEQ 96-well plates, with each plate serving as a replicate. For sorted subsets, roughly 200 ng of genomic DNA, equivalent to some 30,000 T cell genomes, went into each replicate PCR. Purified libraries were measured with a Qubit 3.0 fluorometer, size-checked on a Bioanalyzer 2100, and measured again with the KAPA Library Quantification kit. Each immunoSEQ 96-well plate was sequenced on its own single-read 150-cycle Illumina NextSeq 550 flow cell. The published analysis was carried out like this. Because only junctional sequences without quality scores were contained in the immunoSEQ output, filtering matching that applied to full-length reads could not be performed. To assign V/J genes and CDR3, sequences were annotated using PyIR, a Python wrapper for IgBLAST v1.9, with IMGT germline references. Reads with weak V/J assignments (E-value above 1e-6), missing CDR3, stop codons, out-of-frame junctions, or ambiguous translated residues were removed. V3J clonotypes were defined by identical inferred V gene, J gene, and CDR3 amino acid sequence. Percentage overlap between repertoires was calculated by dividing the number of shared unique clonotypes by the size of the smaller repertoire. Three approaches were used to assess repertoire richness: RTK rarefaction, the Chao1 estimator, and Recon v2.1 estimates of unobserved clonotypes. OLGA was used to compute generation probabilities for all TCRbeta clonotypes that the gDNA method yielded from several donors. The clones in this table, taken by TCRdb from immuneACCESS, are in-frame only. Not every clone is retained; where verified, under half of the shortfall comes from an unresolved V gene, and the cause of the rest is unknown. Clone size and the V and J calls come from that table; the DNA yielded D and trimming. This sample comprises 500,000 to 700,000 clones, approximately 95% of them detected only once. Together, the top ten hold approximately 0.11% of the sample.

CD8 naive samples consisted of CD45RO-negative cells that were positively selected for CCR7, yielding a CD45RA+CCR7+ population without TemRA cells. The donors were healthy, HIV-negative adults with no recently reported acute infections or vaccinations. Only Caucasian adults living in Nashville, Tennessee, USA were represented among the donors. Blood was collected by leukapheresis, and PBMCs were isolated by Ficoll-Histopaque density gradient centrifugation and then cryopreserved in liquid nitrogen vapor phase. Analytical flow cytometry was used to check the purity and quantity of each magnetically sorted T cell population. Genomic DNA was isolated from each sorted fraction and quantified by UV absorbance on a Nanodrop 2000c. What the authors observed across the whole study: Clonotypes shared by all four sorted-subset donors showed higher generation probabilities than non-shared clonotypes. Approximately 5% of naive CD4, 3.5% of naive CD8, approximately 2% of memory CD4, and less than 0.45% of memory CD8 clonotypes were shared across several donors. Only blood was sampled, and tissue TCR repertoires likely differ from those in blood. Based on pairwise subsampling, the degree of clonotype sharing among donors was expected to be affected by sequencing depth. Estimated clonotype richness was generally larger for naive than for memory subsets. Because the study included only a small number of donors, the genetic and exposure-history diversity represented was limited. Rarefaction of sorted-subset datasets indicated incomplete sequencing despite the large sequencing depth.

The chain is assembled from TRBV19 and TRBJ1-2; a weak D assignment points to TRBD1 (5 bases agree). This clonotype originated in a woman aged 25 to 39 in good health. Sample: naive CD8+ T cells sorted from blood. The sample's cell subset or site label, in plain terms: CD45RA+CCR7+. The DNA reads TGTGCCAGTAGTATCAGGGTATCCGGCTACACCTTC. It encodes CASSIRVSGYTF.